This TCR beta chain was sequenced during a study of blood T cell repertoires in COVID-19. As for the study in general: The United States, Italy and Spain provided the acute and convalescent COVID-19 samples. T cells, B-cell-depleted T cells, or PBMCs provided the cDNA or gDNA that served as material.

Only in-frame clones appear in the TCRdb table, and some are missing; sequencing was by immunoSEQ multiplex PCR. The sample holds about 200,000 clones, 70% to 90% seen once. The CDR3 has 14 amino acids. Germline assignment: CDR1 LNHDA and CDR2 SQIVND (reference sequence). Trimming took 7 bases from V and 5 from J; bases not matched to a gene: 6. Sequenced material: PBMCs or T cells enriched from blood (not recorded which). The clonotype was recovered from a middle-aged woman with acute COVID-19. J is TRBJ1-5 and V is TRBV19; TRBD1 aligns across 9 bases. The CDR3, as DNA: TGTGCCAGTACCTCCGGGACAGGGTATCAGCCCCAGCATTTT. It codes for CASTSGTGYQPQHF.